A selection of T cell receptor beta chains follows, all from one sample in a study of T cells in Graves' hyperthyroidism and ophthalmopathy. TCRdb used MiXCR to reprocess the multiplex PCR reads, holding one entry per CDR3 protein. In the table there are about 210,000 distinct CDR3 sequences, roughly 18% of which are singletons. Material for sequencing was blood. All receptors derive from a man in his fifties or sixties with Graves' hyperthyroidism. Both conserved end residues are part of each CDR3. D genes are given only for firm matches. Rows give clone size only sometimes, using once, few, many, or a class for an expanded clone.

v_gene	abundance	d_gene	j_gene	len	CDR3nt	CDR3aa
TRBV25-1	few	TRBD1	TRBJ2-7	14	TGTGCCAGCAGTGCGACAGGGAGAGCCTACGAGCAGTACTTC	CASSATGRAYEQYF
TRBV5-1	NA	TRBD1	TRBJ2-6	16	TGCGCCAGCAGCTTGGTAGGGGGCACTGGGGCCAACGTCCTGACTTTC	CASSLVGGTGANVLTF
TRBV6-1	many	TRBD1	TRBJ2-1	16	TGTGCCAGCAGTACTCAGAGCAGGGGGAGCTACAATGAGCAGTTCTTC	CASSTQSRGSYNEQFF
TRBV7-3	many	NA	TRBJ2-7	15	TGTGCCAGCAGCTTAGGGGCGTCCCCCCAGTACGAGCAGTACTTC	CASSLGASPQYEQYF
TRBV20-1	few	NA	TRBJ1-5	15	TGCAGTGCTAGAGATCCGGTAGATAGCAATCAGCCCCAGCATTTT	CSARDPVDSNQPQHF
TRBV7-2	NA	NA	TRBJ2-3	14	TGTGCCAGCAGCCCCCCTCCTAGCACAGATACGCAGTATTTT	CASSPPPSTDTQYF
TRBV13	many	NA	TRBJ1-2	12	TGTGCCAGCAGCTTCACGCAGGTTGGCTACACCTTC	CASSFTQVGYTF
TRBV20-1	many	TRBD2	TRBJ2-7	15	TGCAGTGCTAGAGATTTGGCGGGAGGATCGGGGGAGCAGTACTTC	CSARDLAGGSGEQYF
TRBV12-3/TRBV12-4	many	NA	TRBJ1-2	14	TGTGCCAGCAGCTTACGGGGGGATACCTATGGCTACACCTTC	CASSLRGDTYGYTF
TRBV11-2	many	NA	TRBJ2-7	15	TGTGCCAGCAGCTTATCCCCGCAAAGCTCCTACGAGCAGTACTTC	CASSLSPQSSYEQYF
TRBV12-3/TRBV12-4	many	NA	TRBJ2-1	11	TGTGCCAGCAGCTATCGGTATGAGCAGTTCTTC	CASSYRYEQFF
TRBV28	many	NA	TRBJ2-5	14	TGTGCCAGCAGTTTGACCGAAACCCAAGAGACCCAGTACTTC	CASSLTETQETQYF
TRBV5-1	many	NA	TRBJ2-1	14	TGCGCCAGCAGCTTGTTAGCGGTAAAAAATGAGCAGTTCTTC	CASSLLAVKNEQFF
TRBV5-1	many	TRBD1	TRBJ2-5	13	TGCGCCAGCAGCGGGGACAGTGGAGAGACCCAGTACTTC	CASSGDSGETQYF
TRBV12-3/TRBV12-4	NA	TRBD1	TRBJ2-2	12	TGTGCCAGCAGTCCGGGGACAGGGGACCCGTTTTTT	CASSPGTGDPFF
TRBV5-4	once	NA	TRBJ2-1	14	TGTGCCAGCACCAAGGGGGTCTCCTACAATGAGCAGTTCTTC	CASTKGVSYNEQFF
TRBV24-1	few	TRBD2	TRBJ2-7	19	TGTGCCACCAGTCGAGATACCGGTGGACTAGCGGGACACCACTACGAGCAGTACTTC	CATSRDTGGLAGHHYEQYF
TRBV20-1	many	TRBD2	TRBJ2-7	15	TGCAGTGCAAGGCCACTAGCGGGAGTAGGCGACGAGCAGTACTTC	CSARPLAGVGDEQYF
TRBV7-9	NA	TRBD1	TRBJ1-4	14	TGTGCCAGCAGCTCAGACAGGGAGGGCGGAAAACTGTTTTTT	CASSSDREGGKLFF
TRBV15	few	NA	TRBJ2-2	16	TGTGCCACCAGCAGAGTAATAGCTCCGAACACCGGGGAGCTGTTTTTT	CATSRVIAPNTGELFF
TRBV18	many	NA	TRBJ2-5	13	TGTGCCAGCTCACCAGGGTCCCAAGAGACCCAGTACTTC	CASSPGSQETQYF
TRBV20-1	many	NA	TRBJ2-1	14	TGCAGTGCTCTCGACGGGACTTCCTACAATGAGCAGTTCTTC	CSALDGTSYNEQFF
TRBV30	many	NA	TRBJ2-3	13	TGTGCCTTTACAACTAGGGACTCGGATACGCAGTATTTT	CAFTTRDSDTQYF
TRBV11-1	few	TRBD1	TRBJ1-2	15	TGTGCCAGCAGCTTAGATTCCGGGACAGGGTATGGCTACACCTTC	CASSLDSGTGYGYTF
TRBV12-3/TRBV12-4	many	NA	TRBJ2-5	13	TGTGCCAGCAGTAGCGCGGGCCAGGAGACCCAGTACTTC	CASSSAGQETQYF
TRBV2	few	NA	TRBJ2-2	16	TGTGCCAGCAGTGTGCAGGGTGGTCTGAACACCGGGGAGCTGTTTTTT	CASSVQGGLNTGELFF
TRBV10-2	many	TRBD2	TRBJ2-7	15	TGCGCCAGCAGGGGGACTAGCGGGAGGTCACACGAGCAGTACTTC	CASRGTSGRSHEQYF
TRBV9	NA	TRBD2	TRBJ2-3	16	TGTGCCAGCAGCCCGACACTAGCGGGAGGAGGAGATACGCAGTATTTT	CASSPTLAGGGDTQYF
TRBV20-1	many	NA	TRBJ1-4	13	TGCAGTGCTAGGACAGCAACTAATGAAAAACTGTTTTTT	CSARTATNEKLFF
TRBV28	many	NA	TRBJ2-7	12	TGTGCCAGCAGTTTATCGAGGTACGAGCAGTACTTC	CASSLSRYEQYF
TRBV19	few	TRBD2	TRBJ2-1	15	TGTGCCACCTCGACCGGGACTAGCGGATACAATGAGCAGTTCTTC	CATSTGTSGYNEQFF
TRBV11-1	many	TRBD1	TRBJ2-7	15	TGTGCCAGCAGCTTAGAAGGGACAGTGGTCCACGAGCAGTACTTC	CASSLEGTVVHEQYF
TRBV11-2	many	TRBD1	TRBJ2-7	14	TGTGCCAGCAGCTTCCCCGGGGACAGCTACGAGCAGTACTTC	CASSFPGDSYEQYF
TRBV28	many	NA	TRBJ2-7	13	TGTGCCACGCTCGAGACAGTCGGGGACGAGCAGTACTTC	CATLETVGDEQYF
TRBV2	many	NA	TRBJ1-4	15	TGTGCCAGCAGAGGGGAGTCCGCAACTAATGAAAAACTGTTTTTT	CASRGESATNEKLFF
TRBV13	NA	TRBD2	TRBJ2-1	20	TGTGCCAGCAGCTCCTACTCGGGACTAGCGGGAGGCAGCTCCTACAATGAGCAGTTCTTC	CASSSYSGLAGGSSYNEQFF
TRBV7-9	many	NA	TRBJ2-7	14	TGTGCCAGCAGCTTAACGGACAACTCCTACGAGCAGTACTTC	CASSLTDNSYEQYF
TRBV18	NA	TRBD1	TRBJ2-7	15	TGTGCCAGCTCACCGGGTATTGGACAGGGCTACGAGCAGTACTTC	CASSPGIGQGYEQYF
TRBV5-1	many	NA	TRBJ2-2	13	TGCGCCAGCAGCTTGCCAGGGGCCGGGGAGCTGTTTTTT	CASSLPGAGELFF
TRBV29-1	many	NA	TRBJ2-1	12	TGCAGCGTCCACAGGGTAGACAATGAGCAGTTCTTC	CSVHRVDNEQFF
TRBV7-9	NA	NA	TRBJ2-3	14	TGTGCCAGCCGCCGCGATGGGAGCACAGATACGCAGTATTTT	CASRRDGSTDTQYF
TRBV28	NA	NA	TRBJ1-3	15	TGTGCCAGCAGCACCACAGGACCCTCTGGAAACACCATATATTTT	CASSTTGPSGNTIYF
TRBV20-1	NA	TRBD2	TRBJ2-4	19	TGCAGTGCTGAGTCTCCCCCTGGGGGTAGCGGGAGGTTAGGGAACATTCAGTACTTC	CSAESPPGGSGRLGNIQYF
TRBV9	NA	TRBD1	TRBJ1-2	15	TGTGCCAGCAGCGTATCCGGACAGGGCCACTATGGCTACACCTTC	CASSVSGQGHYGYTF
TRBV7-9	NA	NA	TRBJ1-2	15	TGTGCCAGCAGCTTTTGGCGGAGGGAGAGCTATGGCTACACCTTC	CASSFWRRESYGYTF
TRBV19	NA	NA	TRBJ2-1	13	TGTGCCAGTCGCGGGACTCGTCGGACTGAGCAGTTCTTC	CASRGTRRTEQFF
TRBV11-3	many	NA	TRBJ1-4	17	TGTGCCAGCAGCCGTGGAGGGAGCGGGCTCTTGATGAATCAACTGTTTTTT	CASSRGGSGLLMNQLFF
TRBV20-1	many	NA	TRBJ2-1	16	TGCAGTGCTAGAGGGGCCGGGAGAATTTCGGGGAATGAGCAGTTCTTC	CSARGAGRISGNEQFF
TRBV30	many	TRBD1	TRBJ1-2	14	TGTGCCTGGTCCGGGACAGGGGCTAACTATGGCTACACCTTC	CAWSGTGANYGYTF
TRBV7-9	many	TRBD1	TRBJ1-2	14	TGTGCCAGCAGCGCCACAGGGGGTAACTATGGCTACACCTTC	CASSATGGNYGYTF
TRBV28	many	TRBD2	TRBJ2-5	13	TGTGCCAGCACTCGGGGGGGGGGAGAGACCCAGTACTTC	CASTRGGGETQYF
TRBV19	NA	TRBD1	TRBJ2-3	14	TGTGCCACGCGAGACAGGGGAGTGTTAGATACGCAGTATTTT	CATRDRGVLDTQYF
TRBV7-9	many	TRBD1	TRBJ2-7	14	TGTGCCAGCAGTCGGGACAGGGCTATCTACGAGCAGTACTTC	CASSRDRAIYEQYF